This is a list of T cell receptor beta chains from one sample in a study of graft-versus-host responses after intestinal transplantation. This table comes from immunoSEQ multiplex PCR, and its TCRdb copy is limited to in-frame clones, with some not included. The repertoire holds about 100,000 clones, with roughly 90% as singletons. For these receptors, no antigen is known. The source was unstimulated CD4+ T cells sorted from spleen or lymph node cells, collected before transplant. The receptors shown here come from a human donor who was the organ donor for an intestinal transplant. The CDR3 runs from the conserved cysteine through the conserved F or W. A D gene is named only where the DNA matches it firmly.

>14|NA|TRBJ1-3|TRBV9
TGTGCCAGCAGCAATACAGGGTCTGGAAACACCATATATTTT
CASSNTGSGNTIYF
>16|TRBD1|TRBJ1-2|TRBV30
TGTGCCTGGAGTAAGGGCCTGGACAGGGCTTACGATGGCTACACCTTC
CAWSKGLDRAYDGYTF
>15|TRBD2|TRBJ2-1|TRBV6-1
TGTGCCAGCAGTGACCGGGGGGTTGGGGGGGATGAGCAGTTCTTC
CASSDRGVGGDEQFF
>14|TRBD1|TRBJ1-4|TRBV18
TGTGCCAGCTCACAGGGGGCTTTATCGGAAAAACTGTTTTTT
CASSQGALSEKLFF
>16|TRBD1|TRBJ1-1|TRBV4-1
TGCGCCAGCAGCCAAGTGAGGACAGGAATGAACACTGAAGCTTTCTTT
CASSQVRTGMNTEAFF
>16|NA|TRBJ1-4|TRBV19
TGTGCCAGTAGTCTGCAAGGGGGTTCAACTAATGAAAAACTGTTTTTT
CASSLQGGSTNEKLFF
>17|NA|TRBJ1-6|TRBV6-1
TGTGCCAGCAGTGAAGGTCCGGGGGGTTCATTTAATTCACCCCTCCACTTT
CASSEGPGGSFNSPLHF
>16|NA|TRBJ1-2|TRBV27
TGTGCCAGCAGTAGGTCATGGCAGGTATCTAACTATGGCTACACCTTC
CASSRSWQVSNYGYTF
>14|NA|TRBJ2-2|TRBV5-4
TGTGCCAGCAGCACAGACACGTCCACCGGGGAGCTGTTTTTT
CASSTDTSTGELFF
>15|NA|TRBJ1-3|TRBV6-6
TGTGCCAGCAGTTACTCGATCACCATAGGAAACACCATATATTTT
CASSYSITIGNTIYF